This T cell receptor beta chain derives from a study of T-cell memory formation after mild COVID-19. TCRdb reprocessed the 5' RACE reads via MiXCR and lists one record per CDR3 protein. The sample contains 85,000 to 120,000 distinct CDR3 sequences, around 15% of which appear only once. The germline gives CDR1 LNHDA, CDR2 SQIVND (reference sequence). Trimming removed 6 bases at V and 5 bases at J, with 16 bases between. CDR3 size: 14 residues. Sequenced material: PBMCs or a T cell subset sorted from them (not recorded which). The receptor was derived from an adult woman who had mild COVID-19 (a few samples of this study predate the infection). Cell type and time point are not known. The chain recombines TRBV19 with TRBJ1-1; perhaps TRBD1 as D (5 bases). CDR3 in amino acids: CASRVTNRGTEAFF. CDR3 coding DNA: TGTGCCAGTAGGGTGACAAACCGGGGGACTGAAGCTTTCTTT.